These T cell receptor beta chains were read from a single sample in a study of blood T cell repertoires in COVID-19. Measured with immunoSEQ multiplex PCR; TCRdb has only the in-frame clones, and not every one. This table holds under 70,000 clones, more than 60% found once. What was sequenced was peripheral blood. The receptors shown here come from a woman in her seventies with acute or convalescent COVID-19. The CDR3 runs from the conserved cysteine through the conserved F or W. A D gene is named only where the DNA matches it firmly. Not every row has a clone size; where given, it reads once, few, many or a size class.

v_call	d_call	cdr3_length	clone_size	j_call	cdr3_nt	cdr3_aa
TRBV27	TRBD1	12	NA	TRBJ2-5	TGTGCCGCCAAACAGGGGAGAGAGACCCAGTACTTC	CAAKQGRETQYF
TRBV3-1/TRBV3-2	TRBD1	15	NA	TRBJ1-2	TGTGCCAGCAGCCCCCAGGCAGGGGGATACTATGGCTACACCTTC	CASSPQAGGYYGYTF
TRBV5-1	NA	12	few	TRBJ1-2	TGCGCCAGCAAGGCGGGAAACTATGGCTACACCTTC	CASKAGNYGYTF
TRBV3-1/TRBV3-2	NA	15	NA	TRBJ1-6	TGTGCCAGCAGCCAAGGAGGGTTGCGTCTTACACCCCTCCACTTT	CASSQGGLRLTPLHF
TRBV5-5	TRBD2	12	NA	TRBJ2-1	TGTGCCAGCAGCATTAGCGGGGGGAGGTGTTTCTTC	CASSISGGRCFF
TRBV6-4	TRBD1	21	NA	TRBJ1-2	TGTGCCAGCAGGGACACCTGGAAATGGACAGGGGGGGAGGTGTGGAACTATGGCTACACCTTC	CASRDTWKWTGGEVWNYGYTF
TRBV3-1/TRBV3-2	TRBD2	16	few	TRBJ2-3	TGTGCCAGCAGCCCGGGACTAGCGGGGGGTGAGGATACGCAGTATTTT	CASSPGLAGGEDTQYF
TRBV18	NA	11	few	TRBJ2-7	TGTGCCAGCTCCTTCGGGGACGAGCAGTACTTC	CASSFGDEQYF
TRBV19	TRBD1	17	few	TRBJ1-2	TGTGCCAGTAGTCTCCTAGGAGGACAGGGGGCGGTTGGAGGCTACACCTTC	CASSLLGGQGAVGGYTF
TRBV11-2	NA	15	NA	TRBJ2-3	TGTGCCAGCAGCTTAAGGACAGTAAGCACAGATACGCAGTATTTT	CASSLRTVSTDTQYF
TRBV7-2	TRBD2	15	NA	TRBJ2-2	TGTGCCAGCAGCTTGGCGGGGGGGCAAACCGGGGAGCTGTTTTTT	CASSLAGGQTGELFF
TRBV14	NA	16	few	TRBJ1-3	TGTGCCAGCAGCCAAGATCTGGCAACCCCTGGAAACACCATATATTTT	CASSQDLATPGNTIYF
TRBV19	NA	13	NA	TRBJ1-1	TGTGCCAGTAGGGAAGGGAGGAGAACTGAAGCTTTCTTT	CASREGRRTEAFF
TRBV11-1	NA	14	NA	TRBJ2-7	TGTGCCAGCAGCTCGTCCAGGGATTTGGGAGAGCAGTACTTC	CASSSSRDLGEQYF
TRBV7-2	NA	13	NA	TRBJ1-2	TGTGCCAGCAGCTTTGGGGCAGCCTATGGCTACACCTTC	CASSFGAAYGYTF
TRBV2	NA	15	NA	TRBJ1-1	TGTGCTATCCAGCCAGGGTGGGCGCTGAACACTGAAGCTTTCTTT	CAIQPGWALNTEAFF
TRBV19	NA	14	NA	TRBJ2-7	TGTGCCAGTAGTATTCGGGGGACGGCCTACGAGCAGTACTTC	CASSIRGTAYEQYF
TRBV24-1	TRBD1	14	NA	TRBJ2-1	TGTGCCACCAGTGAACCCGGGACAGCCGATGAGCAGTTCTTC	CATSEPGTADEQFF